The 15 T cell receptor beta chains presented below share a single source sample, sequenced in a study of technical replicates of blood from a few donors (dated 2017 in TCRdb). Library method: the immunoSEQ multiplex PCR assay. TCRdb provides this immuneACCESS table in a form limited to in-frame rearrangements. Some clones are lacking; in checked studies, under half of them reflect an unresolved V gene, and why the rest are absent is not known. The sample has about 68,000 clones on record, about 97% of them singletons. The ten largest clones take up roughly 0.25% of the sample. Material for sequencing was T cells isolated from PBMCs. These receptors were taken from a human donor in good health.

This chain uses TRBV5-1 with TRBJ2-5, with D possibly TRBD2 on 6 matching bases. Germline-derived CDR1 and CDR2 are SGHRS and YFSETQ. V lost 4 bases and J lost 0, with 7 bases in between. This CDR3 region has 13 residues. In DNA form, the CDR3 reads TGCGCCAGCAGCCGGGACTACCAAGAGACCCAGTACTTC. Residues: CASSRDYQETQYF.

The chain has TRBV6-1 and TRBJ2-7; 9 bases line up with TRBD2. The germline gives CDR1 MNHNS, CDR2 SASEGT. J gave up 1 base and V 3 bases, and 4 bases lay outside the gene matches. This CDR3 comprises 15 residues. The CDR3 sequence: CASSDPLAGSYEQYF. The CDR3 nucleotides read TGTGCCAGCAGTGACCCTCTAGCGGGGTCCTACGAGCAGTACTTC.

This clone was found once. The rearrangement joins TRBV27 to TRBJ2-2, with TRBD2 matching over 13 bases. Germline V gene sequence: CDR1 MNHEY, CDR2 SMNVEV (reference sequence). This CDR3 is built from 19 residues. The V gene end was trimmed by 2 bases and the J gene end by 7 bases; junction bases not matched to a gene: 13. CDR3 sequence: CASSLKTPGLAGWHGELFF. CDR3 DNA: TGTGCCAGCAGTTTAAAGACTCCGGGACTAGCGGGATGGCACGGGGAGCTGTTTTTT.

Only one count was recorded for this clone. The J gene is TRBJ2-7, the V gene TRBV19; the match to TRBD1 covers 10 bases. This CDR3 is built from 15 residues. V shed 4 bases and J 3 bases; nucleotides not matched to a gene: 6. The germline CDR1 and CDR2 sequences are LNHDA and SQIVND (reference sequence). The CDR3 DNA is TGTGCCAGTAGTACTCTCCGGGACAGGGGCTACGAGCAGTACTTC. Amino acids: CASSTLRDRGYEQYF.

This chain links TRBV7-9 with TRBJ2-1, with 9 bases matching TRBD2. This CDR3 is 17 amino acids long. Germline trimming cut 4 bases from V and 9 bases from J; bases unmatched to any gene: 16. Germline assignment: CDR1 SEHNR and CDR2 FQNEAQ (reference sequence). The CDR3 DNA sequence: TGTGCCAGCAGCTCCGTCGGGGTCGCGGGAGGGCCCGCTGAGCAGTTCTTC. Translation: CASSSVGVAGGPAEQFF.

The V call is TRBV6-5, the J call TRBJ2-3; D not certain. V lost 2 bases and J lost 4, with 10 bases in between. CDR1 and CDR2 from the germline V gene are MNHEY and SVGAGI. CDR3 size: 14 residues. The CDR3 loop reads CASSYTLAADTQYF. In nucleotides, the CDR3 is TGTGCCAGCAGTTACACCCTGGCCGCAGATACGCAGTATTTT.

The V and J genes are TRBV12-5 and TRBJ2-2; D is perhaps TRBD2 (5 bases). The CDR3 has 15 residues. V gave up 2 bases and J gave up 5 bases, with 12 bases separating them. Germline CDR1 is LGHNT and CDR2 is FRNRAP. The CDR3 region is CASGLPLGLTGELFF. CDR3 DNA sequence: TGTGCTAGTGGTTTGCCACTAGGGTTAACCGGGGAGCTGTTTTTT.

V usage is TRBV6-6 and J usage is TRBJ2-1; TRBD2 matches at 7 bases. This CDR3 region has 14 residues. The ends lost 6 bases at V and 6 bases at J; junction bases unmatched: 8. Germline V gives CDR1 MNHNY, CDR2 SVGAGI (reference sequence). The CDR3 DNA reads TGTGCCAGCAGAATGGGGGGGGAGTCCAATGAGCAGTTCTTC. This sequence encodes CASRMGGESNEQFF.

V and J are TRBV6-4 and TRBJ2-3; 7 bases agree with TRBD2. Germline CDR1 MRHNA, CDR2 SNTAGT. CDR3 length: 13 amino acids. V was pared by 5 bases and J by 3 bases, with 2 bases of the junction left unmatched. The CDR3 bases are TGTGCCAGCAGTTTGCGGGAGACAGATACGCAGTATTTT. Protein sequence: CASSLRETDTQYF.

The gene calls are TRBV9 and TRBJ2-3; 10 positions agree with TRBD2. J was trimmed by 1 base and V by 3 bases; bases with no gene match: 8. Germline lookup yields CDR1 SGDLS and CDR2 YYNGEE. CDR3 length: 17 residues. The CDR3 loop reads CASSASGSGYGTDTQYF. In DNA form, the CDR3 reads TGTGCCAGCAGCGCTAGCGGGAGTGGCTACGGCACAGATACGCAGTATTTT.

The rearrangement links TRBV4-1 to TRBJ2-1; possibly TRBD2 for D (5 bases). Deletions cut 2 bases from V and 0 bases from J, with 8 bases between. The CDR3 is 15 residues long. The germline V gene has CDR1 MGHRA and CDR2 YSYEKL. CDR3 protein: CASSQPAGSYNEQFF. The CDR3 DNA follows: TGCGCCAGCAGCCAACCCGCGGGCTCCTACAATGAGCAGTTCTTC.

In its sample, this clone was seen once. V is TRBV4-2 and J is TRBJ1-1; 9 nucleotides match TRBD1. The germline V gene encodes CDR1 LGHNA and CDR2 YNFKEQ. Losses at the gene ends were 1 base for V and 6 bases for J; bases not matched to a gene: 12. The CDR3 sequence is 17 residues long. The CDR3: CASSQAQGADRGAEAFF. The CDR3 coding sequence is TGTGCCAGCAGCCAAGCTCAGGGCGCGGACAGGGGAGCTGAAGCTTTCTTT.

This clone was counted once. This sequence joins TRBV9 and TRBJ2-3; 8 bases align to TRBD2. Germline lookup yields CDR1 SGDLS and CDR2 YYNGEE. This CDR3 is built from 17 residues. V trimming: 3 bases; J trimming: 4 bases; junction bases outside the gene matches: 13. The CDR3 is CASSAQPGLGAADTQYF. CDR3 coding DNA: TGTGCCAGCAGCGCCCAACCGGGACTAGGAGCTGCAGATACGCAGTATTTT.

The chain employs TRBV27 and TRBJ2-1; D is possibly TRBD1 (5 bases). The CDR3 loop spans 15 amino acids. The germline V gene has CDR1 MNHEY and CDR2 SMNVEV (reference sequence). With 2 bases removed from V and 7 bases from J, the gap between germline ends came to 15 bases. In DNA form, the CDR3 reads TGTGCCAGCAGTTTAATAGGGGCGAAATTGAATGAGCAGTTCTTC. As protein: CASSLIGAKLNEQFF.

V and J are TRBV7-8 and TRBJ2-3, with D unresolved. The V and J ends lost 7 bases and 2 bases respectively, with 16 bases between them. This CDR3 is 15 amino acids long. Germline V gene data show CDR1 as SGHVS and CDR2 as FQNEAQ. The CDR3 loop is CASMPRLVLTDTQYF. The CDR3 DNA sequence: TGTGCCAGCATGCCCCGATTAGTCCTCACAGATACGCAGTATTTT.